This T cell receptor beta chain comes out of a study of STAT5B mutations in CD4+ large granular lymphocyte leukemia. The method was immunoSEQ multiplex PCR; TCRdb's version includes in-frame clones alone and lacks a portion of them. The profile shows more than 6,500 clones, around 92% of them singletons. Germline V CDR1 and CDR2: SEHNR, FQNEAQ (reference sequence). Trimming took off 2 bases at V and 8 bases at J, with 6 bases between the two ends. This CDR3 is 12 amino acids long. Sample: PBMCs. The source of this sequence is a woman in her 70s with CD4+ T-cell large granular lymphocyte leukemia. The genes are TRBV7-9 and TRBJ2-2; D not resolved. In DNA, the CDR3 is TGTGCCAGCAGCTTAAATGTGGGGGAGCTGTTTTTT. Encoded protein: CASSLNVGELFF.